Each of the 15 T cell receptor beta chains below was sequenced from the same sample in a study of technical replicates of blood from several donors. The assay was immunoSEQ multiplex PCR, and TCRdb's table has in-frame clones only and misses some. Counted here are approximately 49,000 clones, 92% occurring once; the ten biggest clones make up under 5%. The sample comprised PBMCs. All receptors derive from a human donor in good health. Some clones in this sample may be carry-over from other donors' samples.

The chain uses TRBV19 and TRBJ1-5; 8 bases map to TRBD1. Germline V gene data show CDR1 as LNHDA and CDR2 as SQIVND (reference sequence). The CDR3 has 14 residues. J was trimmed by 0 bases and V by 10 bases; bases with no gene match: 5. The CDR3: CATADRVSNQPQHF. DNA of the CDR3: TGTGCCACCGCGGACAGGGTTAGCAATCAGCCCCAGCATTTT.

The chain links TRBV5-6 to TRBJ1-5; no reliable D call. Germline CDR1 SGHDT, CDR2 YYEEEE. Trimming cost V 4 bases and J 7 bases, with 9 bases left between them. CDR3 length: 12 residues. The CDR3 coding sequence is TGTGCCAGCAGCCTCAGGTGGCAGCCCCAGCATTTT. It encodes CASSLRWQPQHF.

The chain uses TRBV5-4 and TRBJ1-1, with 9 bases lining up with TRBD1. The CDR3 is 16 amino acids. Germline CDR1 reads SGHNT; CDR2 reads YYREEE (reference sequence). Trimming cost V 4 bases and J 4 bases; bases outside gene matches: 11. CDR3 amino acids: CASSEPPGQGATEAFF. As DNA, the CDR3 is TGTGCCAGCAGCGAGCCGCCGGGACAGGGTGCCACTGAAGCTTTCTTT.

The V gene is TRBV7-2, the J gene TRBJ1-2, with D possibly TRBD1 on 5 matching bases. Germline CDR1 and CDR2: SGHTA and FQGNSA. V shed 0 bases and J shed 4 bases, with 12 bases lying between them. This CDR3 spans 15 amino acids. The CDR3, as DNA: TGTGCCAGCAGCTTAGCTCGGAGGGACGTCTATGGCTACACCTTC. This gives the protein CASSLARRDVYGYTF.

J is TRBJ1-4 and V is TRBV29-1; no firm D call. Between the trimmed V and J ends, which lost 7 bases and 7 bases, there was a span of 10 bases. The CDR3 runs to 11 residues. Germline V CDR1 and CDR2: SQVTM, ANQGSEA. This chain's CDR3 is CSGGLGEKLFF. As DNA, the CDR3 is TGCAGCGGAGGTCTTGGTGAAAAACTGTTTTTT.

The chain couples TRBV6-1 to TRBJ1-5, with 10 positions matching TRBD1. V lost 4 bases to trimming and J lost 6 bases; unmatched junction nucleotides: 9. The CDR3 is made up of 16 amino acids. CDR1 MNHNS and CDR2 SASEGT come from the germline V gene. CDR3 in amino acids: CASSARQGATGQPQHF. As DNA, the CDR3 is TGTGCCAGCAGTGCCAGACAGGGGGCCACCGGTCAGCCCCAGCATTTT.

The chain employs TRBV7-3 and TRBJ1-6; 9 bases map to TRBD1. The CDR3 is 14 amino acids. Germline values: CDR1 SGHTA, CDR2 FQGTGA. Trimming at V came to 5 bases and at J to 9 bases, leaving 5 bases not matched to a gene. DNA of the CDR3: TGTGCCAGCAGCCCCGGGACAGGGCCTTCACCCCTCCACTTT. This sequence encodes CASSPGTGPSPLHF.

The genes are TRBV27 and TRBJ2-1; TRBD2 matches 9 bases. V gave up 8 bases and J gave up 8 bases; unmatched junction bases: 7. CDR3 length: 13 residues. CDR1 is MNHEY, CDR2 SMNVEV, per germline (reference sequence). The CDR3: CASGTSSPDEQFF. The CDR3 nucleotides are TGTGCCAGCGGGACTAGCTCTCCCGATGAGCAGTTCTTC.

The count of this clone is one. This rearrangement joins TRBV4-3 to TRBJ1-2, with 7 bases identical to TRBD1. This CDR3 has 13 residues. Germline lookup yields CDR1 LGHNA and CDR2 YSLEER. V lost 4 bases, J lost 4 bases, and 3 bases stayed unmatched. The CDR3 DNA sequence: TGCGCCAGCAGCCCACGGGACAGCTATGGCTACACCTTC. Amino acid sequence: CASSPRDSYGYTF.

V is TRBV19 and J is TRBJ2-4; 8 bases agree with TRBD2. V dropped 2 bases and J dropped 11; count of bases not matched to a gene: 8. Germline V lookup: CDR1 LNHDA, CDR2 SQIVND (reference sequence). The CDR3 totals 14 residues. As DNA, the CDR3 is TGTGCCAGTAGTATATCCCCGGGAGGGGTGGTTCAGTACTTC. Translation gives CASSISPGGVVQYF. The full variable domain, with the rest looked up from reference TRBV19 and TRBJ2-4, is DGGITQSPKYLFRKEGQNVTLSCEQNLNHDAMYWYRQDPGQGLRLIYYSQIVNDFQKGDIAEGYSVSREKKESFPLTVTSAQKNPTAFYLCASSISPGGVVQYFGAGTRLSVL.

The J gene is TRBJ2-5, the V gene TRBV7-2, with a tentative D call TRBD1 (5 bases). The germline V and J ends were trimmed by 1 base and 5 bases, with 14 bases remaining between them. Germline values: CDR1 SGHTA, CDR2 FQGNSA. The CDR3 totals 15 residues. The CDR3 region is CASSLEKGRRETQYF. The CDR3 DNA is TGTGCCAGCAGCTTAGAAAAGGGGCGCAGGGAGACCCAGTACTTC.

Only one count was recorded for this clone. The chain couples TRBV29-1 to TRBJ1-2; 9 bases map to TRBD1. Germline V gene data show CDR1 as SQVTM and CDR2 as ANQGSEA. Trimming removed 1 base from V and 4 bases from J; junction bases left unmatched: 16. This CDR3 spans 18 amino acids. The CDR3 region has the DNA TGCAGCGTTGAAGGGGGGACAGCACGGACAGGGGCTGCCTATGGCTACACCTTC. Amino acid sequence: CSVEGGTARTGAAYGYTF.

This chain uses TRBV14 with TRBJ2-7; no definite D call. V gave up 1 base and J gave up 6 bases, with 10 bases separating them. This CDR3 is built from 13 residues. CDR1 is SGHDN, CDR2 FVKESK, per germline. The CDR3 DNA sequence: TGTGCCAGCAGCCAAGTCTCGAACGGCGAGCAGTACTTC. The encoded protein is CASSQVSNGEQYF.

The chain links TRBV12-5 to TRBJ2-5, with TRBD2 matching over 10 bases. The ends lost 6 bases at V and 2 bases at J; junction bases unmatched: 3. Germline CDR1 LGHNT, CDR2 FRNRAP. The CDR3 is made up of 14 amino acids. In DNA form, the CDR3 reads TGTGCTAGTGGAGTACTAGCGGGGCAAGAGACCCAGTACTTC. Translated: CASGVLAGQETQYF.

The chain joins TRBV7-2 to TRBJ2-7; 7 bases match TRBD2. In germline, CDR1 is SGHTA, CDR2 FQGNSA. Losses at the gene ends were 6 bases for V and 0 bases for J; bases not matched to a gene: 8. The CDR3 has 15 amino acids. CDR3 nucleotide sequence: TGTGCCAGCAGTTATAGCGGGCTTAGCTCCTACGAGCAGTACTTC. It yields the protein CASSYSGLSSYEQYF. The entire variable domain, with the rest obtained from reference TRBV7-2 and TRBJ2-7, is as follows: GAGVSQSPSNKVTEKGKDVELRCDPISGHTALYWYRQSLGQGLEFLIYFQGNSAPDKSGLPSDRFSAERTGGSVSTLTIQRTQQEDSAVYLCASSYSGLSSYEQYFGPGTRLTVT.